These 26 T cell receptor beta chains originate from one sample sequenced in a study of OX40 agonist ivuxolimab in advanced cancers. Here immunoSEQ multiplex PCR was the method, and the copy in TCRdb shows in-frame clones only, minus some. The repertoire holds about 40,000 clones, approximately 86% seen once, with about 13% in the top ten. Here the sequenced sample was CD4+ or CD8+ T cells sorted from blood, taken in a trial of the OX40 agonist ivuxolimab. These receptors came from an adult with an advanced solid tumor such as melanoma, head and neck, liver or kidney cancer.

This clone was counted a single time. DNA for the CDR3: TGTGCCAGCAGTGACCGACAGGGGGGCAATCAGCCCCAGCATTTT. It translates to CASSDRQGGNQPQHF. The gene calls are TRBV2 and TRBJ1-5; 9 bases match TRBD1. From germline, CDR1 is SNHLY and CDR2 FYNNEI. Losses at the gene ends were 3 bases for V and 2 bases for J; bases not matched to a gene: 2. CDR3 size: 15 residues. The full variable domain, with the rest looked up from reference TRBV2 and TRBJ1-5, is EPEVTQTPSHQVTQMGQEVILRCVPISNHLYFYWYRQILGQKVEFLVSFYNNEISEKSEIFDDQFSVERPDGSNFTLKIRSTKLEDSAMYFCASSDRQGGNQPQHFGDGTRLSIL.

In DNA form, the CDR3 reads TGTGCCAGCAGCGTCAGGGGCGCATATGGCTACACCTTC. Protein product: CASSVRGAYGYTF. The J gene is TRBJ1-2, the V gene TRBV4-2, with a tentative D call TRBD1 (6 bases). Germline V CDR1 and CDR2: LGHNA, YNFKEQ. This CDR3 contains 13 residues. Deletions cut 5 bases from V and 5 bases from J, with 12 bases between.

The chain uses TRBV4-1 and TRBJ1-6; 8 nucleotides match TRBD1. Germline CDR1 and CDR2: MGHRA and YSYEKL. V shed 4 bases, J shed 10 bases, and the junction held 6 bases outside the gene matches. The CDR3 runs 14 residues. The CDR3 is CASSRGQGSSPLHF. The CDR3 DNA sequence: TGCGCCAGCAGCCGCGGACAGGGTAGCTCACCCCTCCACTTT.

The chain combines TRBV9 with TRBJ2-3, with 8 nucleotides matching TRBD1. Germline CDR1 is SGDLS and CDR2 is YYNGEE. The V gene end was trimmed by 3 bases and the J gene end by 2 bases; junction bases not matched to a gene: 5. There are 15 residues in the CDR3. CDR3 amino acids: CASSALTGATDTQYF. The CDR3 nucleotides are TGTGCCAGCAGCGCACTGACAGGGGCCACAGATACGCAGTATTTT.

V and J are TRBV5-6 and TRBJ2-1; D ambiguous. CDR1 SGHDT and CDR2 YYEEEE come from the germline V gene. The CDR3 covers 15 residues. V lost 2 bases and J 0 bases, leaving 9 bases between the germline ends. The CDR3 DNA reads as TGTGCCAGCAGCTTTTTATCTACCTCCTACAATGAGCAGTTCTTC. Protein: CASSFLSTSYNEQFF.

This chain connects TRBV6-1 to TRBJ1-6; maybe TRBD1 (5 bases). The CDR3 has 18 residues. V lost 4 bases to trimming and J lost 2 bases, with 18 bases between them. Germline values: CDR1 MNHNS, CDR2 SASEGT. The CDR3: CASSVTDKRGTYNSPLHF. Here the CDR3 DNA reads TGTGCCAGCAGTGTCACGGACAAACGGGGGACCTATAATTCACCCCTCCACTTT.

CDR3 sequence reads: CASSLAVQALNEQFF. The CDR3 nucleotides are TGTGCCAGCAGCTTAGCGGTACAGGCGCTCAATGAGCAGTTCTTC. This sequence joins TRBV7-6 and TRBJ2-1; D is perhaps TRBD1 (5 bases). Germline lookup yields CDR1 SGHVS and CDR2 FNYEAQ. The CDR3 has 15 residues. Trimming shortened V by 0 bases and J by 6 bases, and 12 bases separated the two germline ends. The whole variable domain, remainder taken from reference TRBV7-6 and TRBJ2-1, is GAGVSQSPRYKVTKRGQDVALRCDPISGHVSLYWYRQALGQGPEFLTYFNYEAQQDKSGLPNDRFSAERPEGSISTLTIQRTEQRDSAMYRCASSLAVQALNEQFFGPGTRLTVL.

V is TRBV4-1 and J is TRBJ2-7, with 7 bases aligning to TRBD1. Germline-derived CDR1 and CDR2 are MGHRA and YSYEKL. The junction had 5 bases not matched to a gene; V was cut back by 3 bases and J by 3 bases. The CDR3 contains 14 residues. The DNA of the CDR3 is TGCGCCAGCAGCCATAACAGGGGTAACTACGAGCAGTACTTC. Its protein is CASSHNRGNYEQYF.

The CDR3 here is CASSLTQGRAFF. CDR3 sequence (DNA): TGTGCCAGTAGTTTAACACAGGGTAGAGCTTTCTTT. This chain connects TRBV19 to TRBJ1-1; tentative D call: TRBD1 (6 bases). Trimming stripped 5 bases from V and 10 bases from J, with 14 bases between. CDR1 LNHDA and CDR2 SQIVND come from the germline V gene (reference sequence). The CDR3 is made up of 12 amino acids.

The CDR3 sequence: CASSLSGTMDTQYF. The CDR3 coding sequence is TGTGCCAGCAGCTTGTCTGGAACGATGGATACGCAGTATTTT. This sequence joins TRBV5-4 and TRBJ2-3; no reliable D call. Germline CDR1 SGHNT, CDR2 YYREEE (reference sequence). The CDR3 has 14 residues. Deletions cut 1 base from V and 6 bases from J, with 12 bases between. Combining the CDR3 with reference TRBV5-4 and TRBJ2-3 gives the whole variable domain ETGVTQSPTHLIKTRGQQVTLRCSSQSGHNTVSWYQQALGQGPQFIFQYYREEENGRGNFPPRFSGLQFPNYSSELNVNALELDDSALYLCASSLSGTMDTQYFGPGTRLTVL.

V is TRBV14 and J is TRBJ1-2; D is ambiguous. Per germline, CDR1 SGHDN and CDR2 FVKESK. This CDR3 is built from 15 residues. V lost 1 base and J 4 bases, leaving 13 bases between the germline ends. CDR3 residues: CASSQGRVLGYGYTF. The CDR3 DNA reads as TGTGCCAGCAGCCAAGGAAGGGTCCTAGGCTATGGCTACACCTTC. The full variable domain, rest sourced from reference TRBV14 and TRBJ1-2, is EAGVTQFPSHSVIEKGQTVTLRCDPISGHDNLYWYRRVMGKEIKFLLHFVKESKQDESGMPNNRFLAERTGGTYSTLKVQPAELEDSGVYFCASSQGRVLGYGYTFGSGTRLTVV.

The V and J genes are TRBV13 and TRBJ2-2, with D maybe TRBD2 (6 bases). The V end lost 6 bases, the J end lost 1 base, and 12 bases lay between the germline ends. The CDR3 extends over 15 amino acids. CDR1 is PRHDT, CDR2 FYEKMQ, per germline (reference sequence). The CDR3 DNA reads TGTGCCAGCAGTATCTTGGGGGGGAACACCGGGGAGCTGTTTTTT. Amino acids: CASSILGGNTGELFF.

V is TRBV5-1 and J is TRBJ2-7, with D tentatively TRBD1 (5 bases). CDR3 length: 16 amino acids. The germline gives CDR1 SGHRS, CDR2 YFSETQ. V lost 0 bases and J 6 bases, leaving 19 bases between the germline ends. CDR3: CASSLEGLSGMGEQYF. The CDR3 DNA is TGCGCCAGCAGCTTGGAGGGTTTGTCAGGGATGGGCGAGCAGTACTTC.

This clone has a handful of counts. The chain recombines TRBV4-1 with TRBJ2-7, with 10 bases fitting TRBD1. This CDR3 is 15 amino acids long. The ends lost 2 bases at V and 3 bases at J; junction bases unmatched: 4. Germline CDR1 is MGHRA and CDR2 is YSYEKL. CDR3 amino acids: CASSQFGTGDYEQYF. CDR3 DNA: TGCGCCAGCAGCCAATTTGGGACAGGGGACTACGAGCAGTACTTC.

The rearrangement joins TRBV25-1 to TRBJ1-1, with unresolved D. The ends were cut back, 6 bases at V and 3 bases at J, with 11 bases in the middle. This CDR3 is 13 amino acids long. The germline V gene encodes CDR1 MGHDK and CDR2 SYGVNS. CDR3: CASRGATHTEAFF. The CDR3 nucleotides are TGTGCCAGCAGGGGAGCCACCCACACTGAAGCTTTCTTT.

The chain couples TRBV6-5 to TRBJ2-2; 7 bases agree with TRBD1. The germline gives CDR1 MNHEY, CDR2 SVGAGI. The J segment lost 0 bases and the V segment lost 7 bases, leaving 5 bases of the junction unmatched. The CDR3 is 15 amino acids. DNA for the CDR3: TGTGCCAGCACTCCACAGGGGCCGAACACCGGGGAGCTGTTTTTT. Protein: CASTPQGPNTGELFF.

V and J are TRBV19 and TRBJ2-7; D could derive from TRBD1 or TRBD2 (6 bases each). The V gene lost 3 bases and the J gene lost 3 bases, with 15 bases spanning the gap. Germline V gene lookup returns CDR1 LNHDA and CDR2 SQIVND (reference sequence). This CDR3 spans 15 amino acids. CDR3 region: CASSIRGGHLYEQYF. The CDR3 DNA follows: TGTGCCAGTAGTATTCGAGGGGGGCACCTCTACGAGCAGTACTTC.

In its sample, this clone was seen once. The CDR3 DNA reads as TGTGCCAGCAGCGTGGGGGACCCCGAAGACGAGCAGTACTTC. Protein product: CASSVGDPEDEQYF. This chain links TRBV9 with TRBJ2-7, with D possibly being TRBD1 or TRBD2 (5 bases each). V was clipped by 2 bases and J by 5 bases, with 14 bases between them. The germline gives CDR1 SGDLS, CDR2 YYNGEE. This CDR3 spans 14 amino acids.

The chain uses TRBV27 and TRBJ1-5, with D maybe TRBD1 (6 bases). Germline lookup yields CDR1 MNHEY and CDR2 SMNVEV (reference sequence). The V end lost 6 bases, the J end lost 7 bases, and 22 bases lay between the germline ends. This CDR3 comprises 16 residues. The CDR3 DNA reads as TGTGCCAGCAGCCCTTCGCAGGGGACCAAATCCCAGCCCCAGCATTTT. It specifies CASSPSQGTKSQPQHF.

CDR3 sequence: CASSFYYPGGPLGEQFF. In DNA form, the CDR3 reads TGTGCCAGCAGCTTTTATTATCCGGGGGGGCCCCTAGGTGAGCAGTTCTTC. The chain employs TRBV5-4 and TRBJ2-1, with 8 bases that match TRBD2. CDR1 and CDR2 (germline): SGHNT, YYREEE (reference sequence). The junction had 16 bases not matched to a gene; V was cut back by 2 bases and J by 9 bases. The length of the CDR3 is 17 residues.

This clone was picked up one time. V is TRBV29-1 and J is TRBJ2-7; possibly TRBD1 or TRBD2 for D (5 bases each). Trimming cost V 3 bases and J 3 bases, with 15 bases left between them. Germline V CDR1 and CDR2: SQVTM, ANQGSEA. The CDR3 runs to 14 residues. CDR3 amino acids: CSVDGAEIGYEQYF. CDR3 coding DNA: TGCAGCGTTGACGGGGCAGAAATAGGCTACGAGCAGTACTTC.

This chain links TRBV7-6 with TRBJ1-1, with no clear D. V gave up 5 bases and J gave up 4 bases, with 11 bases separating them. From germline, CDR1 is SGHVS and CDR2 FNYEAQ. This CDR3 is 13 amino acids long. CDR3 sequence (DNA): TGTGCCAGCAGCCTCAGGCCCTCCACTGAAGCTTTCTTT. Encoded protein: CASSLRPSTEAFF.

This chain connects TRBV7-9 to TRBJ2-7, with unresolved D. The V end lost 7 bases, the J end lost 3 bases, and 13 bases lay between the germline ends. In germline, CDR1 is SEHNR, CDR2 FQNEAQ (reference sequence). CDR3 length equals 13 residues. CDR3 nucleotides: TGTGCCAGCACCTATGACCAATTCTACGAGCAGTACTTC. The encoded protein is CASTYDQFYEQYF.

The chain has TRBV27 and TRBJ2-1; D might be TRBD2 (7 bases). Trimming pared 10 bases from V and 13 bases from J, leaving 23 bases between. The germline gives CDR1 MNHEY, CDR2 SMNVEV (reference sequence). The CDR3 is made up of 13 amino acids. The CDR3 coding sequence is TGTGCCATTTCTAGTGGGGGGGCCTTCCCCCAGTTCTTC. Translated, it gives CAISSGGAFPQFF.

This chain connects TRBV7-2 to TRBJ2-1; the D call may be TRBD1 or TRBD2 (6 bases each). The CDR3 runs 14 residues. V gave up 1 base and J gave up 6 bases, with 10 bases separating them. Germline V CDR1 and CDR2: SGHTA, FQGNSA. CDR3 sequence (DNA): TGTGCCAGCAGCTTAGTTACGGGGGCCAATGAGCAGTTCTTC. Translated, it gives CASSLVTGANEQFF.

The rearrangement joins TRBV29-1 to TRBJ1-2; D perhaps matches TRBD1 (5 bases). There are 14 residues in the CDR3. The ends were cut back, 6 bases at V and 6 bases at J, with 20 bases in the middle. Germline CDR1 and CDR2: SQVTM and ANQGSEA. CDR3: CSVVTERGADGYTF. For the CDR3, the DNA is TGCAGCGTCGTCACAGAGCGAGGGGCGGATGGCTACACCTTC.